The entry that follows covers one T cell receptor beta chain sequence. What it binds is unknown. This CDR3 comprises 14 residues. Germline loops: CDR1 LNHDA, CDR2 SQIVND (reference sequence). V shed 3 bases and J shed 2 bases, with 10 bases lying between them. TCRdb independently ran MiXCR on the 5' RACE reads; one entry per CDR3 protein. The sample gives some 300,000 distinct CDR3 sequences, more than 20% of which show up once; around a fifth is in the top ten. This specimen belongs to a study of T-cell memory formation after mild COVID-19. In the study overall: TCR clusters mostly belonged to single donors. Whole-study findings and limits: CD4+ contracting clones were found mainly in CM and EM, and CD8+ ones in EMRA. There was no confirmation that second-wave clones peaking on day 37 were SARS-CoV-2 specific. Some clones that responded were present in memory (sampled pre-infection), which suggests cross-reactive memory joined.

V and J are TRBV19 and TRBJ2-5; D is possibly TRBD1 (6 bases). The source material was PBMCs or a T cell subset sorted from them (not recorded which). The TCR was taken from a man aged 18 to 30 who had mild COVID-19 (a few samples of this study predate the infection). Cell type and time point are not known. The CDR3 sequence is CASSITGQQETQYF. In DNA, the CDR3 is TGTGCCAGTAGTATCACCGGACAGCAAGAGACCCAGTACTTC.